The sequence of this T cell receptor (beta chain) was determined in a study of cytomegalovirus exposure and HLA in healthy donors. Study in general: Earlier results showed roughly 110 million unique TCR beta sequences derived from approximately 170 million T cells. The study's findings and limits: Exclusion applied to some V segments, including TRBV6-2 and TRBV6-3, as they were indistinguishable. There were several of the most significant clusters that appeared linked to common viral pathogens in a later analysis.

About this clone: Its antigen remains unknown.

V was clipped by 0 bases and J by 4 bases, with 10 bases between them. The CDR3 loop spans 14 amino acids. Germline V lookup: CDR1 SGHDT, CDR2 YYEEEE. The PCR used 60 Vbeta and 13 Jbeta primers. Measured with immunoSEQ multiplex PCR; TCRdb has only the in-frame clones, and not every one. The top ten clones hold more than 2.5% of a sample with roughly 130,000 clones, 75% to 90% of them seen once. J is TRBJ1-1 and V is TRBV5-6; D is uncertain. The clonotype comes from a male donor in good health and CMV-seronegative. Material for sequencing was PBMCs. CDR3 nucleotides: TGTGCCAGCAGCTTGGAAGCGGGTTCCACTGAAGCTTTCTTT. Translation: CASSLEAGSTEAFF. The whole variable domain, filled in from reference TRBV5-6 and TRBJ1-1, reads DAGVTQSPTHLIKTRGQQVTLRCSPKSGHDTVSWYQQALGQGPQFIFQYYEEEERQRGNFPDRFSGHQFPNYSSELNVNALLLGDSALYLCASSLEAGSTEAFFGQGTRLTVV.